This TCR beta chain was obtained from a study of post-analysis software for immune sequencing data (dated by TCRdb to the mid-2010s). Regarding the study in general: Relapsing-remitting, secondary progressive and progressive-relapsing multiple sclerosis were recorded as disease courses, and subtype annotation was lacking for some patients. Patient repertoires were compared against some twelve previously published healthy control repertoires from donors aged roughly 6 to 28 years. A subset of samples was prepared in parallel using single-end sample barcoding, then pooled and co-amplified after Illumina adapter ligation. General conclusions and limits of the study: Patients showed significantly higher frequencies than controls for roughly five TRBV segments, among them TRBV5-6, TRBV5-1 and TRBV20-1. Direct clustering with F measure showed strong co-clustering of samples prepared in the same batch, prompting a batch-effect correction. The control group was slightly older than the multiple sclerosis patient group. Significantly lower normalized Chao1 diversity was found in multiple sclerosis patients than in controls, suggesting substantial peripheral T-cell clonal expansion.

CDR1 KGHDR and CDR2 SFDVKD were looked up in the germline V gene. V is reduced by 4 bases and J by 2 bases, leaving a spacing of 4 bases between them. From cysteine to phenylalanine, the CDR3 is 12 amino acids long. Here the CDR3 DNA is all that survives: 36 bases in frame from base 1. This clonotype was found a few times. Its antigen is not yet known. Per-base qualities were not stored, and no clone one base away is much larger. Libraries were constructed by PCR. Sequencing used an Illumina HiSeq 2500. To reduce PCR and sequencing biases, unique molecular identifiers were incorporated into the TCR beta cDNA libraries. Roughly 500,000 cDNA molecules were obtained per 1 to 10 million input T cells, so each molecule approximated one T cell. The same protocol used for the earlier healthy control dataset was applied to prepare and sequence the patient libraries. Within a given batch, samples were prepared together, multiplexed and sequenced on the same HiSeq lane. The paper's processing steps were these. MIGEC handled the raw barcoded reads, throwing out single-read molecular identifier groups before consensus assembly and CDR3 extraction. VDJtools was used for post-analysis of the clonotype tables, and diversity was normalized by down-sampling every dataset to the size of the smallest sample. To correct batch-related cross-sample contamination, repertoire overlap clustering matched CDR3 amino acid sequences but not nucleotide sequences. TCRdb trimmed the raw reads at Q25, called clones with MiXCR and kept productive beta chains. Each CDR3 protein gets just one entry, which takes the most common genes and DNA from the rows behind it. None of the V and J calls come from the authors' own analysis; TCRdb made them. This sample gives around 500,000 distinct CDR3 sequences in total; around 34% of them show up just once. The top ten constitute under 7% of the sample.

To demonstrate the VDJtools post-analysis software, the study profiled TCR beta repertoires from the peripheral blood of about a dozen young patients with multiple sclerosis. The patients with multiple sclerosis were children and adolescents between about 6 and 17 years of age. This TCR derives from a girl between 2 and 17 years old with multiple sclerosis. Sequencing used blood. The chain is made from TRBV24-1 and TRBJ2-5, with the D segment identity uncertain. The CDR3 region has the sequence CATSDPQETQYF. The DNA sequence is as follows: TGTGCCACCAGTGACCCGCAAGAGACCCAGTACTTC.